This TCR beta chain was identified during a study of cytomegalovirus exposure and HLA in healthy donors. Findings of the study overall: Confirmation was obtained in vitro that a few CMV-associated chains are specific for CMV antigens. The authors listed around 150 TCR beta chains as cytomegalovirus-associated. Cytomegalovirus status was reportedly diagnosed by the classifier with high sensitivity and specificity.

Donors in the study were healthy people who gave bone marrow. With regard to this clone: What it recognizes is unknown.

13 Jbeta primers and 60 Vbeta primers were used for the PCR. Data came from immunoSEQ multiplex PCR; TCRdb stores just in-frame clones and leaves some out. The sample has more than 70,000 clones, about 70% seen once. The V gene lost 3 bases and the J gene lost 5 bases, with 7 bases spanning the gap. The CDR3 totals 11 residues. Per germline, CDR1 SQVTM and CDR2 ANQGSEA. This chain connects TRBV29-1 to TRBJ1-2, with D tentatively TRBD1 (5 bases). The TCR was taken from a man aged 35-49 years in good health and CMV-seropositive. Sequenced: PBMCs. Here the CDR3 DNA reads TGCAGCGTTGAGACAGCTTATGGCTACACCTTC. Encoded protein: CSVETAYGYTF.